The present TCR beta chain was sequenced within a study of cytomegalovirus exposure and HLA in healthy donors. At collection, donors were nominally healthy, but unrecorded immune exposures were probable. Comment on this clone: Other DNA variants within this sample encode the same CDR3.

This CDR3 spans 17 amino acids. CDR1 is MNHEY, CDR2 SMNVEV, per germline (reference sequence). V gave up 2 bases and J gave up 7 bases; unmatched junction bases: 14. Amplification used 60 Vbeta primers and 13 Jbeta primers. Assay used: immunoSEQ multiplex PCR; TCRdb lists only in-frame clones, some missing. The data contain 81,000 or so clones, 70% to 85% of them seen just once; the ten biggest clones take up roughly 3%. This clonotype was sampled from a man aged 45-65 years in good health and CMV-seropositive. Material for sequencing was PBMCs. The chain uses TRBV27 and TRBJ1-5, with TRBD1 identical over 7 bases. CDR3 sequence (DNA): TGTGCCAGCAGTTTAGGGCAGGGGGGTGGTATAAGGCAGCCCCAGCATTTT. Amino acids: CASSLGQGGGIRQPQHF.